A selection of T cell receptor beta chains follows, all from one sample in a study of shared clonotypes between healthy human individuals. Libraries were prepared by immunoSEQ multiplex PCR; TCRdb keeps only in-frame clonotypes and omits some of them. The sample holds hundreds of thousands of clones, 97% seen once. The sample comprised naive CD4+ T cells sorted from blood. The receptors shown here come from a woman in her 30s in good health. The CDR3 runs from the conserved cysteine through the conserved F or W. D genes are given only for firm matches. Size values are once, few and many counts, or a class for expanded clones, and some rows have none.

length,V,D,size,J,DNA,CDR3
16,TRBV28,TRBD1,-,TRBJ1-5,TGTGCCAGCAGACCAAACCGACAGGGGGTGGGGCAGCCCCAGCATTTT,CASRPNRQGVGQPQHF
14,TRBV6-5,-,-,TRBJ2-6,TGTGCCAGCAGTCAGAGCGACGGGGCCAACGTCCTGACTTTC,CASSQSDGANVLTF
16,TRBV28,TRBD2,-,TRBJ2-7,TGTGCCAGCAGTTTACGACTAGCGGGACCAGCGGAGGAGCAGTACTTC,CASSLRLAGPAEEQYF
12,TRBV29-1,-,-,TRBJ1-3,TGCAGCGTTGAAGGGAGGGGAAACACCATATATTTT,CSVEGRGNTIYF
16,TRBV28,TRBD1,-,TRBJ1-3,TGTGCCAGCAGTTTATCGGACAGGGCCTCTGGAAACACCATATATTTT,CASSLSDRASGNTIYF
15,TRBV28,TRBD2,once,TRBJ2-1,TGTGCCAGCAGTCCGCCGGGACTAGCTCCGAATGAGCAGTTCTTC,CASSPPGLAPNEQFF
15,TRBV18,-,-,TRBJ1-1,TGTGCCAGCTCACCACAGGGAGGACCGAACACTGAAGCTTTCTTT,CASSPQGGPNTEAFF
15,TRBV28,-,-,TRBJ2-3,TGTGCCAGCAGTACAGACAGATCATTCACAGATACGCAGTATTTT,CASSTDRSFTDTQYF
12,TRBV29-1,-,-,TRBJ2-7,TGCAGCGGGACAGGGACTAGGAACGAGCAGTACTTC,CSGTGTRNEQYF
14,TRBV5-1,-,-,TRBJ2-3,TGCGCCAGCAGCTTCCGCGGGGGCGGGGATACGCAGTATTTT,CASSFRGGGDTQYF
14,TRBV29-1,TRBD2,-,TRBJ2-1,TGCAGCGTTACCGGGACTAGCGGCCACAATGAGCAGTTCTTC,CSVTGTSGHNEQFF
13,TRBV6-5,TRBD1,-,TRBJ2-5,TGTGCCAGCAGTCGGGACAGGCGGGAGACCCAGTACTTC,CASSRDRRETQYF
15,TRBV6-1,TRBD1,-,TRBJ1-5,TGTGCCAGCAGTGCTCGACAGGGATCCAATCAGCCCCAGCATTTT,CASSARQGSNQPQHF
15,TRBV28,TRBD2,-,TRBJ2-5,TGTGCCAGCACCAACCCACTAGCGGGAGGAGAGACCCAGTACTTC,CASTNPLAGGETQYF
15,TRBV11-3,-,once,TRBJ2-2,TGTGCCAGCAGCGAAGGAGCAGGCGGCACCGGGGAGCTGTTTTTT,CASSEGAGGTGELFF
13,TRBV18,-,-,TRBJ2-7,TGTGCCAGCTCAACCAGCGACTCTGCCGAGCAGTACTTC,CASSTSDSAEQYF
14,TRBV5-1,-,once,TRBJ2-3,TGCGCCAGCAGCTTGGAGCATAGCACAGATACGCAGTATTTT,CASSLEHSTDTQYF
14,TRBV27,-,-,TRBJ2-7,TGTGCCAGCAGTTTCGGGTTAAACGGGTACGAGCAGTACTTC,CASSFGLNGYEQYF
14,TRBV27,TRBD1,-,TRBJ2-7,TGTGCCAGCAGTTTCGACAGGGTTTCCTACGAGCAGTACTTC,CASSFDRVSYEQYF
12,TRBV10-3,TRBD2,-,TRBJ2-5,TGTGCCATCAGTGACGGGGGAGGGTCCCAGTACTTC,CAISDGGGSQYF
14,TRBV19,-,once,TRBJ1-1,TGTGCCAGTAGTATAGGGGCGGATATCCTAGGAGCTTTCTTT,CASSIGADILGAFF
16,TRBV6-5,TRBD2,-,TRBJ2-5,TGTGCCAGCAGTTACTCGATAGCGGGAACGCCCGAGACCCAGTACTTC,CASSYSIAGTPETQYF
15,TRBV19,TRBD2,-,TRBJ2-2,TGTGCCAGTAGTATCCTGACTAGCAGCACCGGGGAGCTGTTTTTT,CASSILTSSTGELFF
16,TRBV7-6,-,-,TRBJ2-2,TGTGCCAGCAGCTTAGCGCGGTCAGGGAACACCGGGGAGCTGTTTTTT,CASSLARSGNTGELFF
15,TRBV11-3,-,-,TRBJ2-2,TGTGCCAGCAGCTTGGACGGAACTGACACCGGGGAGCTGTTTTTT,CASSLDGTDTGELFF
12,TRBV28,-,-,TRBJ2-5,TGTGCCAGCAGTTTGAGGCCCCAAGTGCAGTACTTC,CASSLRPQVQYF
13,TRBV29-1,-,once,TRBJ1-3,TGCAGCGTTGGAATAGGGCAGGGGAACACCATATATTTT,CSVGIGQGNTIYF
17,TRBV15,TRBD1,-,TRBJ2-7,TGTGCCACCAGCAGAGCCTCTCTGACAGGGGCGGTCTACGAGCAGTACTTC,CATSRASLTGAVYEQYF
13,TRBV5-1,-,-,TRBJ2-1,TGCGCCAGCAGCTTGGAGCGGAACAATGAGCAGTTCTTC,CASSLERNNEQFF
15,TRBV6-5,-,-,TRBJ1-1,TGTGCCAGCAGTTACTCAGCGGTTTCGAACACTGAAGCTTTCTTT,CASSYSAVSNTEAFF
14,TRBV27,TRBD1,-,TRBJ2-7,TGTGCCAGCAGTCTCGGGACAGTCATCTACGAGCAGTACTTC,CASSLGTVIYEQYF
14,TRBV6-1,-,once,TRBJ1-3,TGTGCCAGCAGGACACCTAGCTCTGGAAACACCATATATTTT,CASRTPSSGNTIYF
18,TRBV4-1,TRBD2,-,TRBJ2-7,TGCGCCAGCAGCCCCTCCGGACTAGCGGGAGGGAGCTCCTACGAGCAGTACTTC,CASSPSGLAGGSSYEQYF
15,TRBV27,TRBD1,-,TRBJ2-3,TGTGCCAGCAGTCCAAAGGGGGCTAGCACAGATACGCAGTATTTT,CASSPKGASTDTQYF
15,TRBV5-6,TRBD2,-,TRBJ2-3,TGTGCCAGCAGCTTAACTAGCGGGAGTCCAGATACGCAGTATTTT,CASSLTSGSPDTQYF
16,TRBV28,TRBD1,-,TRBJ1-1,TGTGCCAGCAGTTTCTCCGGGACAGATTTACACCCTGAAGCTTTCTTT,CASSFSGTDLHPEAFF
12,TRBV28,TRBD2,-,TRBJ2-7,TGTGCCAGCGGGGCGGGAGACTACGAGCAGTACTTC,CASGAGDYEQYF
15,TRBV27,-,-,TRBJ2-3,TGTGCCAGCAGTACTCTGGATCGGGGCACAGATACGCAGTATTTT,CASSTLDRGTDTQYF
14,TRBV2,TRBD2,-,TRBJ2-1,TGTGCCAGCATCGGGACTAGCGGTGACAATGAGCAGTTCTTC,CASIGTSGDNEQFF
13,TRBV5-1,-,-,TRBJ1-4,TGCGCCAGCAGCCCCCCCGAACGAGAAAAACTGTTTTTT,CASSPPEREKLFF
15,TRBV7-9,-,-,TRBJ1-1,TGTGCCAGCAGCACAACAGGAGGCGTGAACACTGAAGCTTTCTTT,CASSTTGGVNTEAFF
13,TRBV2,-,-,TRBJ2-7,TGTGCCAGCAGTGTGGACTTGCCCATAGAGCAGTACTTC,CASSVDLPIEQYF
14,TRBV28,TRBD1,-,TRBJ2-4,TGTGCCAGCAGTTCCGGGACAGGGGCGGACATTCAGTACTTC,CASSSGTGADIQYF
14,TRBV27,-,-,TRBJ2-1,TGTGCCAGCAGTCCTAGCCTTTTCTACAATGAGCAGTTCTTC,CASSPSLFYNEQFF
14,TRBV6-6,-,-,TRBJ2-7,TGTGCCAGCAGTTACGGTCCACCGACCTACGAGCAGTACTTC,CASSYGPPTYEQYF
17,TRBV11-3,TRBD2,-,TRBJ2-3,TGTGCCAGCAGTCGATCCGGGACTAGCGCCTTCACAGATACGCAGTATTTT,CASSRSGTSAFTDTQYF
13,TRBV6-1,-,-,TRBJ2-2,TGTGCCAGCAGTCCGGGTCGGATCGGGGAGCTGTTTTTT,CASSPGRIGELFF
17,TRBV7-9,-,-,TRBJ2-1,TGTGCCAGCGCCGAAAGGAGACTCCGCCGGCCCTACAATGAGCAGTTCTTC,CASAERRLRRPYNEQFF
18,TRBV27,-,-,TRBJ2-7,TGTGCCAGCAGTTTCTGGCCTATCGGCTCTTCGAAAACCTACGAGCAGTACTTC,CASSFWPIGSSKTYEQYF
11,TRBV19,-,-,TRBJ2-3,TGTGCCACCTCGGGGAGCGGGCCTACTTATTTT,CATSGSGPTYF
18,TRBV6-1,TRBD2,-,TRBJ2-3,TGTGCCAGCAGTGACCGGGAGGGACTAGCGGGAGGGGTGAATACGCAGTATTTT,CASSDREGLAGGVNTQYF
16,TRBV5-4,-,-,TRBJ2-4,TGTGCCAGCAGCCTTAATTCAGGCATTACCAAAAACATTCAGTACTTC,CASSLNSGITKNIQYF
14,TRBV5-1,-,-,TRBJ1-4,TGCGCCAGCAGGAGGGCCTCAACTAATGAAAAACTGTTTTTT,CASRRASTNEKLFF
17,TRBV30,TRBD2,-,TRBJ2-7,TGTGCCTGGAGTGAAGGACTAACGCGGGAGTTCCCCTACGAGCAGTACTTC,CAWSEGLTREFPYEQYF